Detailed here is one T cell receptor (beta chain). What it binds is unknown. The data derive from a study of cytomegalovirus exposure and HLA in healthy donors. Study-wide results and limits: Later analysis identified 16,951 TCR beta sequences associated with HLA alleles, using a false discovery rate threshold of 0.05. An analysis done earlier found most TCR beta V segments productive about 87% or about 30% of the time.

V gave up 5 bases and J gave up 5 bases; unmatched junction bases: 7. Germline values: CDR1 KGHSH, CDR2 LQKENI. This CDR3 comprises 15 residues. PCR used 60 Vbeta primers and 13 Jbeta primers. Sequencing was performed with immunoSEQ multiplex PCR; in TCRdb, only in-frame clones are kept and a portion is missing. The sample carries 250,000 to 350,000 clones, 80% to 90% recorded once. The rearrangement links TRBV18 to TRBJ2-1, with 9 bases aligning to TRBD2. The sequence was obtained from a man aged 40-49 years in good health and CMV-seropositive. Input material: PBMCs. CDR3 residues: CASSAGTSSNNEQFF. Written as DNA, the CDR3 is TGTGCCAGCTCAGCCGGGACTAGCAGTAACAATGAGCAGTTCTTC. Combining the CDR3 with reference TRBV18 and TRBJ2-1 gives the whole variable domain NAGVMQNPRHLVRRRGQEARLRCSPMKGHSHVYWYRQLPEEGLKFMVYLQKENIIDESGMPKERFSAEFPKEGPSILRIQQVVRGDSAAYFCASSAGTSSNNEQFFGPGTRLTVL.